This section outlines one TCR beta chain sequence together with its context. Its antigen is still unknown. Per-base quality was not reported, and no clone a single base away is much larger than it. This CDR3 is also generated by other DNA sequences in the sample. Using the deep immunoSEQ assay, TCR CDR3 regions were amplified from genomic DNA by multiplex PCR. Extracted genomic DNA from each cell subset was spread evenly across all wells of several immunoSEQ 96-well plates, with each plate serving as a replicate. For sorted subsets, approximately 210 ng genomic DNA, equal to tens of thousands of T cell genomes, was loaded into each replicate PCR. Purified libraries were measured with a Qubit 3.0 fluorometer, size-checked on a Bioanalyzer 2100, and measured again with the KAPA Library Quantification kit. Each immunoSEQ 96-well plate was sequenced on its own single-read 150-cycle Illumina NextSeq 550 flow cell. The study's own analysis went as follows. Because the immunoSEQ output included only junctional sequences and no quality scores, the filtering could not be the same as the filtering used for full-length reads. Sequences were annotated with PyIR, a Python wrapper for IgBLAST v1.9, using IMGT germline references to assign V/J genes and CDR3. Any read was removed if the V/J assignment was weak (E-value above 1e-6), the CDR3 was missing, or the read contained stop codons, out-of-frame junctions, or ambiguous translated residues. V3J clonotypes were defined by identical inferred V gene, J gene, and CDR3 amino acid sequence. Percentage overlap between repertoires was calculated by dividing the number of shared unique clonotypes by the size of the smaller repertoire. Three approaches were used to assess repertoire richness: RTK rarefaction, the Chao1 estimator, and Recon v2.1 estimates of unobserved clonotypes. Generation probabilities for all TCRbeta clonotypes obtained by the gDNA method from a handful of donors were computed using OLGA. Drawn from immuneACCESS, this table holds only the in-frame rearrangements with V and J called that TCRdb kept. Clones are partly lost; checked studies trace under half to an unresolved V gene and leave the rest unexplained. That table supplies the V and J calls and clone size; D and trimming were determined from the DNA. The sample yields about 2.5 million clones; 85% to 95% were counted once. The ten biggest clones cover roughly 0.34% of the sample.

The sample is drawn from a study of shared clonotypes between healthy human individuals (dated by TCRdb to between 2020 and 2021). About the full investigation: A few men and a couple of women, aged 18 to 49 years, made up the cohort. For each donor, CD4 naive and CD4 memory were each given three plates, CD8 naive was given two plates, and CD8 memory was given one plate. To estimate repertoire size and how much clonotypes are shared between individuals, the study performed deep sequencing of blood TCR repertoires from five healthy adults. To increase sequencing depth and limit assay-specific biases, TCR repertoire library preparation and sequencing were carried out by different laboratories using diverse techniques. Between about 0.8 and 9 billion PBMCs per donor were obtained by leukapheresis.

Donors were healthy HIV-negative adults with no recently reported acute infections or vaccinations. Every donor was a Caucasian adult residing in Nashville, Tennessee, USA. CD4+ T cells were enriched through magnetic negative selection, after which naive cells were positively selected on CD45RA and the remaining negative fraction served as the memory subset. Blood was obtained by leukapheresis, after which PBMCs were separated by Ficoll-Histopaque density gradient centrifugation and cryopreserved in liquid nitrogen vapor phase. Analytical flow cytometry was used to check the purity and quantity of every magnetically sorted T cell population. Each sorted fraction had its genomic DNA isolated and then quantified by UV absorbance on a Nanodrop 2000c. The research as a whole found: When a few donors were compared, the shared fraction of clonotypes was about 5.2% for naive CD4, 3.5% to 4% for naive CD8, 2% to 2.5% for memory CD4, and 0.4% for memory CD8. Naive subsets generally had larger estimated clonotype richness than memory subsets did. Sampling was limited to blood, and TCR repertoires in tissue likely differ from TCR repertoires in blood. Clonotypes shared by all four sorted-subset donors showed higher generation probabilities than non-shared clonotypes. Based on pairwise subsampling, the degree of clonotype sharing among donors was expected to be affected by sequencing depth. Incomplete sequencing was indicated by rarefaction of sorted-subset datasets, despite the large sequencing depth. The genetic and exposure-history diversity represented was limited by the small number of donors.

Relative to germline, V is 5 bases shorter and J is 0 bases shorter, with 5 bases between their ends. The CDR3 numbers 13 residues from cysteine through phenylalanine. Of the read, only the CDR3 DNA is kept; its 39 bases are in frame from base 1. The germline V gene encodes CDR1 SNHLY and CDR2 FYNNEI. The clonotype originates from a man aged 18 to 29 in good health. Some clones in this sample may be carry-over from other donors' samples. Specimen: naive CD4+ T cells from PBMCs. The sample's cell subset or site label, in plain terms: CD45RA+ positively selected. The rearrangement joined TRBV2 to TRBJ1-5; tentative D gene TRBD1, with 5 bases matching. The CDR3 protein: CASSRGSNQPQHF. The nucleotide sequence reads TGTGCCAGCAGTAGGGGTAGCAATCAGCCCCAGCATTTT. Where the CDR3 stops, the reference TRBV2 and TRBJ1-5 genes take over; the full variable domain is EPEVTQTPSHQVTQMGQEVILRCVPISNHLYFYWYRQILGQKVEFLVSFYNNEISEKSEIFDDQFSVERPDGSNFTLKIRSTKLEDSAMYFCASSRGSNQPQHFGDGTRLSIL.